The T cell receptor (beta chain) described here comes from a study of T cells in Graves' hyperthyroidism and ophthalmopathy. Study-wide results and limits: Ophthalmopathy was distinguished from stable hyperthyroidism by 13 V-J signatures.

Amplified TCR beta CDR3 regions came from RNA transcripts. The HTBI primer set drove a first-round RT-PCR of the TCR CDR3. TCRdb ran MiXCR on the multiplex PCR reads and lists one entry per CDR3 protein. The table lists around 380,000 distinct CDR3 sequences, about 13% of them singletons. Of note for this clonotype: What it recognizes is unknown. The junction shows a germline mismatch at one end, possibly a read error.

Germline V gene sequence: CDR1 SGHAT, CDR2 FQDESV (reference sequence). The CDR3 runs to 14 residues. This clonotype was obtained from a man between 25 and 39 years old with Graves' hyperthyroidism that later progressed to Graves' ophthalmopathy. This chain joins TRBV11-1 and TRBJ2-7; D not resolved. The sequencing sample was made of blood. CDR3 in DNA: TGTGCCTGCAGCTTGCAGTCAGGTCCCTACGAGCAGTACTTC. Its protein product is CACSLQSGPYEQYF.